One and the same sample provided the 16 T cell receptor beta chains below, sequenced in a study of blood T cell repertoires in COVID-19. TCRdb keeps only in-frame clones here, not all; method: immunoSEQ multiplex PCR. The data show fewer than 200,000 clones, with approximately 85% seen just once and around 9.8% held by the top ten. The sequencing input was peripheral blood. The receptors come from a woman of 80 years or more with acute or convalescent COVID-19.

V gene TRBV12-3 or TRBV12-4 combines with J gene TRBJ2-1; 8 bases align to TRBD2. The ends lost 7 bases at V and 7 bases at J; junction bases unmatched: 6. CDR3 length equals 13 residues. CDR3 nucleotide sequence: TGTGCCAGCAAAACGGGAGGGTTGAATGAGCAGTTCTTC. As protein: CASKTGGLNEQFF.

The chain joins TRBV10-3 to TRBJ2-1; 7 nucleotides match TRBD2. The CDR3 totals 13 residues. V gave up 7 bases and J gave up 4 bases; unmatched junction bases: 4. Looked up from germline, CDR1 is ENHRY and CDR2 is SYGVKD. CDR3 in amino acids: CAITGGDYNEQFF. CDR3 DNA sequence: TGTGCCATCACGGGGGGAGATTACAATGAGCAGTTCTTC.

This clone was counted once. This chain uses TRBV9 with TRBJ2-2; 7 positions match TRBD1. This CDR3 is built from 16 residues. Germline-derived CDR1 and CDR2 are SGDLS and YYNGEE. V lost 1 base, J lost 6 bases, and 9 bases stayed unmatched. The CDR3 sequence: CASSVSVGGASGELFF. DNA for the CDR3: TGTGCCAGCAGCGTAAGCGTAGGGGGCGCCTCCGGGGAGCTGTTTTTT.

V gene TRBV27 combines with J gene TRBJ1-1; TRBD1 is a possible D gene (6 bases). The CDR3 totals 17 residues. Germline V gene lookup returns CDR1 MNHEY and CDR2 SMNVEV (reference sequence). The V and J ends lost 3 bases and 0 bases respectively, with 17 bases between them. Here the CDR3 DNA reads TGTGCCAGCAGTTTCTCGACAGGTTTGGGGTTGAACACTGAAGCTTTCTTT. Protein product: CASSFSTGLGLNTEAFF.

The gene calls are TRBV29-1 and TRBJ2-7; D may be TRBD1 (5 bases). Germline V gene sequence: CDR1 SQVTM, CDR2 ANQGSEA. CDR3 length equals 11 residues. The ends were cut back, 6 bases at V and 3 bases at J, with 9 bases in the middle. Here the CDR3 DNA reads TGCAGCGTGGGGCTTAACTACGAGCAGTACTTC. This sequence encodes CSVGLNYEQYF.

The V call is TRBV21-1, the J call TRBJ2-3; the DNA was not compared with TRBD2, the D call given in the table. TRBV21-1 is a recognized pseudogene. CDR3 size: 13 residues. The chain's CDR3 is CASEVACSDTQYF. For the CDR3, the DNA is TGTGCCAGCGAAGTTGCGTGTTCAGATACGCAGTATTTT.

The table lists this clone with a count of one. The chain employs TRBV9 and TRBJ2-7, with a weak D call TRBD2 (6 bases). Per germline, CDR1 SGDLS and CDR2 YYNGEE. This CDR3 comprises 15 residues. V gave up 0 bases and J gave up 2 bases, with 12 bases separating them. The CDR3 reads CASSVEVGGAYEQYF. CDR3 DNA sequence: TGTGCCAGCAGCGTAGAAGTCGGGGGAGCCTACGAGCAGTACTTC.

This chain uses TRBV18 with TRBJ1-2, with TRBD1 matching 7 bases. V lost 2 bases, J lost 8 bases, and 5 bases stayed unmatched. Per the germline V gene, CDR1 is KGHSH and CDR2 is LQKENI. This CDR3 spans 13 amino acids. CDR3 protein: CASSPEGASGYTF. CDR3 sequence (DNA): TGTGCCAGCTCACCAGAGGGGGCAAGCGGCTACACCTTC. Using reference TRBV18 and TRBJ1-2 for the parts outside the CDR3, the full variable domain is NAGVMQNPRHLVRRRGQEARLRCSPMKGHSHVYWYRQLPEEGLKFMVYLQKENIIDESGMPKERFSAEFPKEGPSILRIQQVVRGDSAAYFCASSPEGASGYTFGSGTRLTVV.

The chain carries TRBV5-1 and TRBJ1-1, with unresolved D. The CDR3 is made up of 13 amino acids. Germline V gene sequence: CDR1 SGHRS, CDR2 YFSETQ. Trimming took off 1 base at V and 1 base at J, with 5 bases between the two ends. The DNA of the CDR3 is TGCGCCAGCAGCTTGCGGGAGAACACTGAAGCTTTCTTT. Its protein is CASSLRENTEAFF. The complete variable domain, with remaining parts taken from reference TRBV5-1 and TRBJ1-1, reads KAGVTQTPRYLIKTRGQQVTLSCSPISGHRSVSWYQQTPGQGLQFLFEYFSETQRNKGNFPGRFSGRQFSNSRSEMNVSTLELGDSALYLCASSLRENTEAFFGQGTRLTVV.

This clone has only one observation. The genes are TRBV15 and TRBJ2-7; maybe TRBD2 (5 bases). Germline V gene lookup returns CDR1 LNHNV and CDR2 YYDKDF (reference sequence). V was trimmed by 5 bases and J by 3 bases, leaving 8 bases between them. The CDR3 contains 12 residues. The CDR3 protein is CATSPRGYEQYF. The CDR3 nucleotides are TGTGCCACCAGCCCCCGGGGCTACGAGCAGTACTTC.

The V call is TRBV19, the J call TRBJ1-5; TRBD1 aligns across 7 bases. V lost 3 bases and J lost 4; bases outside the gene matches: 6. This CDR3 contains 15 residues. CDR1 and CDR2 (germline): LNHDA, SQIVND (reference sequence). Here the CDR3 reads CASSMMTGMNQPQHF. In DNA form, the CDR3 reads TGTGCCAGTAGTATGATGACAGGGATGAATCAGCCCCAGCATTTT.

The chain is built from TRBV9 and TRBJ2-7; TRBD1 aligns across 8 bases. CDR3 size: 13 residues. With 0 bases clipped from V and 7 bases from J, the junction kept 3 bases outside the gene matches. Germline CDR1 is SGDLS and CDR2 is YYNGEE. The CDR3 loop reads CASSVGRQGEQYF. The CDR3 bases are TGTGCCAGCAGCGTAGGGAGACAGGGGGAGCAGTACTTC.

This sequence joins TRBV19 and TRBJ1-2; 9 bases are shared with TRBD1. This CDR3 contains 17 residues. Germline-derived CDR1 and CDR2 are LNHDA and SQIVND (reference sequence). V shed 6 bases, J shed 5 bases, and the junction held 16 bases outside the gene matches. CDR3: CASRKPGQGPSRYGYTF. The CDR3 bases are TGTGCCAGTAGAAAACCGGGACAGGGCCCTTCTAGGTATGGCTACACCTTC.

This clone has a single count. The chain links TRBV4-3 to TRBJ2-5; weak D call: TRBD1 (6 bases). The CDR3 is 15 residues long. V lost 3 bases and J 1 base, leaving 12 bases between the germline ends. In germline, CDR1 is LGHNA, CDR2 YSLEER. CDR3 sequence: CASSQDRLSQETQYF. In DNA, the CDR3 is TGCGCCAGCAGCCAGGACAGACTAAGCCAAGAGACCCAGTACTTC.

J is TRBJ2-1 and V is TRBV4-3, with 7 nucleotides matching TRBD1. The V gene end was trimmed by 4 bases and the J gene end by 1 base; junction bases not matched to a gene: 10. Germline CDR1 LGHNA, CDR2 YSLEER. This CDR3 comprises 17 residues. CDR3 loop: CASSRRTRDRSYNEQFF. CDR3 DNA sequence: TGCGCCAGCAGCCGTCGTACTCGGGACAGATCCTACAATGAGCAGTTCTTC.

The V call is TRBV3-1 (or the pseudogene TRBV3-2), the J call TRBJ1-5, with D hard to call. Trimming shortened V by 3 bases and J by 4 bases, and 7 bases separated the two germline ends. Looked up from germline, CDR1 is LGHDT and CDR2 is YNNKEL (reference sequence). This CDR3 comprises 13 residues. The chain's CDR3 is CASSQVRNQPQHF. The CDR3 nucleotides read TGTGCCAGCAGCCAGGTTCGGAATCAGCCCCAGCATTTT.